These T cell receptor beta chains were read from a single sample in a study of radiation and T cells in renal cell carcinoma. TCRdb keeps only in-frame clones here, not all; method: immunoSEQ multiplex PCR. The sample holds around 170,000 clones; around 89% are singletons and the top ten take roughly 10%. This material consisted of blood, taken from a patient whose treatment included radiotherapy and nephrectomy. The receptors derive from a woman between 50 and 59 years old with renal cell carcinoma. The CDR3 runs from the conserved cysteine through the conserved F or W. The D gene is left open where the match is weak. Size is omitted from some rows. Given values are once, few, many or a class for expanded clones.

J gene: TRBJ2-7; clone size: .; D gene: .; V gene: TRBV5-6; CDR3 DNA: TGTGCCAGCAGCTTGGGGCCGGTAGTCTACGAGCAGTACTTC; CDR3 protein: CASSLGPVVYEQYF
J gene: TRBJ2-7; clone size: .; D gene: .; V gene: TRBV29-1; CDR3 DNA: TGCAGCGGAGTTATCCCTCCCTACGAGCAGTACTTC; CDR3 protein: CSGVIPPYEQYF
J gene: TRBJ2-1; clone size: .; D gene: TRBD2; V gene: TRBV7-9; CDR3 DNA: TGTGCCAGCAGCTTACGGGGGGGTATGACGGATGAGCAGTTCTTC; CDR3 protein: CASSLRGGMTDEQFF
J gene: TRBJ2-1; clone size: once; D gene: .; V gene: TRBV5-5; CDR3 DNA: TGTGCCAGCAGCTTGGCACCCACCTACAATGAGCAGTTCTTC; CDR3 protein: CASSLAPTYNEQFF
J gene: TRBJ2-1; clone size: once; D gene: TRBD2; V gene: TRBV9; CDR3 DNA: TGTGCCAGCAGCGTAGTAAGTGCGGGACTAGCTCTGGTTGAGCAGTTCTTC; CDR3 protein: CASSVVSAGLALVEQFF
J gene: TRBJ2-7; clone size: .; D gene: TRBD1; V gene: TRBV5-1; CDR3 DNA: TGCGCCAGCAGCTTGGGCGGGACAGGGGTCTACTACGAGCAGTACTTC; CDR3 protein: CASSLGGTGVYYEQYF
J gene: TRBJ2-4; clone size: .; D gene: .; V gene: TRBV11-2; CDR3 DNA: TGTGCCAGCAGCTTAGAGGGGGTTTGGGAGAAAAACATTCAGTACTTC; CDR3 protein: CASSLEGVWEKNIQYF
J gene: TRBJ2-1; clone size: .; D gene: .; V gene: TRBV5-1; CDR3 DNA: TGCGCCAGCAGCTTGGAGGGGGGATCCTACAATGAGCAGTTCTTC; CDR3 protein: CASSLEGGSYNEQFF
J gene: TRBJ2-2; clone size: once; D gene: TRBD2; V gene: TRBV7-2; CDR3 DNA: TGTGCCAGCAGCCGTACTAGCGGGGGAAACACCGGGGAGCTGTTTTTT; CDR3 protein: CASSRTSGGNTGELFF
J gene: TRBJ2-7; clone size: .; D gene: .; V gene: TRBV7-2; CDR3 DNA: TGTGCCAGCAGCTTAGGTAGAGGGGGCGCGGGATACGAGCAGTACTTC; CDR3 protein: CASSLGRGGAGYEQYF
J gene: TRBJ1-2; clone size: .; D gene: .; V gene: TRBV4-1; CDR3 DNA: TGCGCCAGCAGCCCTGGCACAGCCGACTCTAACTATGGCTACACCTTC; CDR3 protein: CASSPGTADSNYGYTF
J gene: TRBJ1-4; clone size: once; D gene: TRBD1; V gene: TRBV7-2; CDR3 DNA: TGTGCCAGCAGCTTAACCCCGTTGGGACAGGGGTCCGGAAAACTGTTTTTT; CDR3 protein: CASSLTPLGQGSGKLFF
J gene: TRBJ2-7; clone size: .; D gene: .; V gene: TRBV7-3; CDR3 DNA: TGTGCCAGCAGCTCCACGACAGGGATAACTGGGGGGGAGCAGTACTTC; CDR3 protein: CASSSTTGITGGEQYF
J gene: TRBJ2-3; clone size: .; D gene: .; V gene: TRBV4-3; CDR3 DNA: TGCGCCAGCAGCCAAATGCTTGCAGCGGATACGCAGTATTTT; CDR3 protein: CASSQMLAADTQYF
J gene: TRBJ1-1; clone size: .; D gene: .; V gene: TRBV5-4; CDR3 DNA: TGTGCCAGCAGCTTGACAGTGAACACTGAAGCTTTCTTT; CDR3 protein: CASSLTVNTEAFF
J gene: TRBJ2-7; clone size: once; D gene: .; V gene: TRBV5-1; CDR3 DNA: TGCGCCAGCAGCACCACAGGGCCCAGCCGCGAGCAGTACTTC; CDR3 protein: CASSTTGPSREQYF
J gene: TRBJ2-5; clone size: once; D gene: TRBD2; V gene: TRBV5-5; CDR3 DNA: TGTGCCAGCAGCTTGGGGCTAGCGGGGGGTTTCCAAGAGACCCAGTACTTC; CDR3 protein: CASSLGLAGGFQETQYF
J gene: TRBJ1-5; clone size: .; D gene: .; V gene: TRBV12-5; CDR3 DNA: TGTGCGGGGGGCAGAGATAGCAATCAGCCCCAGCATTTT; CDR3 protein: CAGGRDSNQPQHF
J gene: TRBJ1-5; clone size: once; D gene: .; V gene: TRBV2; CDR3 DNA: TGTGCCAGCAGTCAACAGCTAAATCAGCCCCAGCATTTT; CDR3 protein: CASSQQLNQPQHF
J gene: TRBJ1-2; clone size: .; D gene: .; V gene: TRBV30; CDR3 DNA: TGTGCCTGGGGAGGGCAGTCTAACTATGGCTACACCTTC; CDR3 protein: CAWGGQSNYGYTF
J gene: TRBJ1-2; clone size: .; D gene: .; V gene: TRBV19; CDR3 DNA: TGTGCCAGTAGTACCGGACAGAACAGCTATGGCTACACCTTC; CDR3 protein: CASSTGQNSYGYTF
J gene: TRBJ2-3; clone size: .; D gene: TRBD1; V gene: TRBV30; CDR3 DNA: TGTGCCTGGAGTGGGCCGGGACAGGGGACAGATACGCAGTATTTT; CDR3 protein: CAWSGPGQGTDTQYF
J gene: TRBJ1-5; clone size: .; D gene: TRBD1; V gene: TRBV7-2; CDR3 DNA: TGTGCCAGCAGTAATGGACAGGGAGGCAATCAGCCCCAGCATTTT; CDR3 protein: CASSNGQGGNQPQHF
J gene: TRBJ1-1; clone size: few; D gene: .; V gene: TRBV9; CDR3 DNA: TGTGCCAGCAGCCCAGCTACTGAAGCTTTCTTT; CDR3 protein: CASSPATEAFF
J gene: TRBJ1-5; clone size: .; D gene: .; V gene: TRBV15; CDR3 DNA: TGTGCCACCAGTCTATCGGGGCTCAATCAGCCCCAGCATTTT; CDR3 protein: CATSLSGLNQPQHF
J gene: TRBJ1-6; clone size: .; D gene: .; V gene: TRBV19; CDR3 DNA: TGTGCCAGTAGCAAAGGGCAGAATAATTCACCCCTCCACTTT; CDR3 protein: CASSKGQNNSPLHF
J gene: TRBJ1-1; clone size: .; D gene: .; V gene: TRBV6-1; CDR3 DNA: TGTGCCAGCAGTGTACAGGCTGAAGCTTTCTTT; CDR3 protein: CASSVQAEAFF
J gene: TRBJ2-2; clone size: few; D gene: .; V gene: TRBV5-4; CDR3 DNA: TGTGCCAGCAGCCCCTCTAGCCCCGGGGAGCTGTTTTTT; CDR3 protein: CASSPSSPGELFF
J gene: TRBJ2-7; clone size: .; D gene: TRBD1; V gene: TRBV5-4; CDR3 DNA: TGTGCCAGCAGCTTGGGACAGGGCGAGCAGTACTTC; CDR3 protein: CASSLGQGEQYF